Listed below are T cell receptor beta chains from one sample, sequenced in a study of shared clonotypes between healthy human individuals. Sequencing was performed with immunoSEQ multiplex PCR; in TCRdb, only in-frame clones are kept and a portion is missing. Altogether about 2.3 million clones are present, roughly 93% being singletons, with the ten largest covering 0.35% to 0.45%. The sample was naive CD4+ T cells from PBMCs. Receptors were obtained from a man between 18 and 35 years old in good health. Some clones in this sample may be carry-over from other donors' samples. CDR3s include the opening cysteine and the closing phenylalanine or tryptophan. The D gene is left open where the match is weak. Not all rows give a size; the values are once, few, many and, for expanded clones, a class.

.	13	TRBV5-1	.	TRBJ1-1	TGCGCCAGCAGCTTCTCGGGGGACACTGAAGCTTTCTTT	CASSFSGDTEAFF
.	12	TRBV28	.	TRBJ2-5	TGTGCCAGCAGCGGGAACCAAGAGACCCAGTACTTC	CASSGNQETQYF
.	15	TRBV11-3	.	TRBJ2-1	TGTGCCAGCAGCTTAGATGTCACGCGGGGCCTTGAGCAGTTCTTC	CASSLDVTRGLEQFF
TRBD1	15	TRBV28	once	TRBJ1-5	TGTGCCAGCAGTTTACCTGGGACAGGCAATCAGCCCCAGCATTTT	CASSLPGTGNQPQHF
TRBD2	18	TRBV10-3	.	TRBJ2-7	TGTGCCATCAGTGAGCCAACCGGACTAGCGGGTACATCCTACGAGCAGTACTTC	CAISEPTGLAGTSYEQYF
.	12	TRBV2	.	TRBJ2-1	TGTGCCACCTCTACCTCCTACAATGAGCAGTTCTTC	CATSTSYNEQFF
.	14	TRBV6-6	.	TRBJ1-1	TGTGCCAGCAGTCAAGAGGGGGGGCACACTGAAGCTTTCTTT	CASSQEGGHTEAFF
.	15	TRBV5-1	.	TRBJ2-5	TGCGCCAGCAGCTTGGGGGATTTTCGAGGAGAGACCCAGTACTTC	CASSLGDFRGETQYF
TRBD1	15	TRBV9	.	TRBJ2-1	TGTGCCAGCAGCCCCCAGGGGGCGCGGGACAATGAGCAGTTCTTC	CASSPQGARDNEQFF
.	19	TRBV18	once	TRBJ2-7	TGTGCCAGCTCACCGATCACAGGGTTATATAAAAACGGCTCCTACGAGCAGTACTTC	CASSPITGLYKNGSYEQYF
TRBD1	14	TRBV6-1	.	TRBJ2-5	TGTGCCAGCATCCGGGACAGATCGGTAGAGACCCAGTACTTC	CASIRDRSVETQYF
TRBD2	14	TRBV28	.	TRBJ2-7	TGTGCCAGCCTGGGGCTAGCGGAGAAATACGAGCAGTACTTC	CASLGLAEKYEQYF
TRBD2	14	TRBV7-3	.	TRBJ2-2	TGTGCCAGCAGCCCGGGAGGAGGCACCGGGGAGCTGTTTTTT	CASSPGGGTGELFF
.	16	TRBV4-1	.	TRBJ1-2	TGCGCCAGCAGCCAACTCTTCACTGACATTGACTATGGCTACACCTTC	CASSQLFTDIDYGYTF
.	18	TRBV28	.	TRBJ2-2	TGTGCCAGCAGTTTATCAAAGAAGGGGGAGACGAACACCGGGGAGCTGTTTTTT	CASSLSKKGETNTGELFF
TRBD1	13	TRBV10-3	.	TRBJ2-7	TGTGCCATCCGGATGGACAGGAGTTACGAGCAGTACTTC	CAIRMDRSYEQYF
.	13	TRBV18	.	TRBJ2-2	TGTGCCAGCTCATACAGGGAGACCGGGGAGCTGTTTTTT	CASSYRETGELFF
.	16	TRBV14	.	TRBJ1-4	TGTGCCAGCAGCCCTACCTTGGGGCGGTTTGCTGAAAAACTGTTTTTT	CASSPTLGRFAEKLFF
.	15	TRBV18	.	TRBJ1-2	TGTGCCAGCTCACCGTCGGGGAAGGCTAACTATGGCTACACCTTC	CASSPSGKANYGYTF
TRBD2	15	TRBV2	once	TRBJ2-5	TGTGCCAGCAGTGTGTGGACTAGCGAACAAGAGACCCAGTACTTC	CASSVWTSEQETQYF
TRBD2	15	TRBV7-2	.	TRBJ2-3	TGTGCCAGCAGCTCTAGCGGGAGCAGCACAGATACGCAGTATTTT	CASSSSGSSTDTQYF
.	15	TRBV14	.	TRBJ2-3	TGTGCCAGCAGCCAAGTAGCAGGGCGGTATTATACGCAGTATTTT	CASSQVAGRYYTQYF
TRBD1	17	TRBV15	.	TRBJ2-7	TGTGCCACCAGCAGAGGCACTCCCGGGACAGTGTCTAACGAGCAGTACTTC	CATSRGTPGTVSNEQYF
.	15	TRBV6-6	.	TRBJ2-7	TGTGCCAGCAGTTACGCCTGGGGCTCCACCTACGAGCAGTACTTC	CASSYAWGSTYEQYF
TRBD2	17	TRBV4-2	.	TRBJ2-1	TGTGCCAGCAGCCGAGCTAGCGGGGTTAGCTCCTACAATGAGCAGTTCTTC	CASSRASGVSSYNEQFF
.	11	TRBV28	.	TRBJ1-2	TGTGCCGCAGTGGGGGTGGGTGGCTACACCTTC	CAAVGVGGYTF
TRBD2	18	TRBV6-1	once	TRBJ2-7	TGTGCCAGCAGTGAAGCGCTTCGGTATAGCGGGAGTGGGTACGAGCAGTACTTC	CASSEALRYSGSGYEQYF
.	13	TRBV19	.	TRBJ2-7	TGTGCCAGTAGCCTGACTGAAATGGGGGAGCAGTACTTC	CASSLTEMGEQYF
.	17	TRBV5-1	.	TRBJ2-7	TGCGCCAGCAGCACAAGAGCCTTCCCACCGACCCCATACGAGCAGTACTTC	CASSTRAFPPTPYEQYF
.	12	TRBV29-1	.	TRBJ1-2	TGCACCCTTCGGTCGGGTACAGAGGGCTACACCTTC	CTLRSGTEGYTF
TRBD2	14	TRBV7-9	.	TRBJ2-3	TGTGCCAGCAGCCACCTACTAGCGGGAGCGGCGCAGTATTTT	CASSHLLAGAAQYF
.	12	TRBV6-6	.	TRBJ1-3	TGTGCCAGCGGGACTCCTGGAAACACCATATATTTT	CASGTPGNTIYF
.	10	TRBV29-1	.	TRBJ1-1	TGTAGCGCGGGGAACACTGAAGCTTTCTTT	CSAGNTEAFF
.	18	TRBV9	.	TRBJ2-7	TGTGCCAGCAGCCCCCGACTAGAGGCGGCCGGCAGGACCTACGAGCAGTACTTC	CASSPRLEAAGRTYEQYF
TRBD2	15	TRBV25-1	.	TRBJ2-7	TGTGCCAGCAGTGACCCTAGCGGGAGCTCCTACGAGCAGTACTTC	CASSDPSGSSYEQYF
TRBD1	16	TRBV28	.	TRBJ1-1	TGTGCCAGCAGCTCCTGGCGGGGACAGGCGAACACTGAAGCTTTCTTT	CASSSWRGQANTEAFF
TRBD2	16	TRBV7-2	once	TRBJ2-2	TGTGCCAGCAGCCCGTCGGGAGGTGGTAACACCGGGGAGCTGTTTTTT	CASSPSGGGNTGELFF
.	17	TRBV7-8	.	TRBJ1-3	TGTGCCAGCAGCTTAGTGGGTTTTCCCGGCTCTGGAAACACCATATATTTT	CASSLVGFPGSGNTIYF
TRBD1	15	TRBV18	few	TRBJ1-5	TGTGCCAGCTCACCTACAGGGGCGTTCAATCAGCCCCAGCATTTT	CASSPTGAFNQPQHF
.	13	TRBV6-5	.	TRBJ2-3	TGTGCCAGCAGTCCCCCCGGCACAGATACGCAGTATTTT	CASSPPGTDTQYF
.	13	TRBV29-1	.	TRBJ2-2	TGCAGCGTTGAAATTACTAGTACCGGGGAGCTGTTTTTT	CSVEITSTGELFF
TRBD2	15	TRBV7-3	.	TRBJ2-1	TGTGCCAGCAGCCCGACTAGCGACTCCTACAATGAGCAGTTCTTC	CASSPTSDSYNEQFF
.	13	TRBV7-9	.	TRBJ2-5	TGTGCCAGCATGAACCGGGGTCGGGAGACCCAGTACTTC	CASMNRGRETQYF
.	13	TRBV7-3	once	TRBJ2-7	TGTGCCAGCAGCTTATTGGCGGGGAACGAGCAGTACTTC	CASSLLAGNEQYF
.	14	TRBV7-2	once	TRBJ2-3	TGTGCCAGCAGCTTCTCCAGCGGCACAGATACGCAGTATTTT	CASSFSSGTDTQYF
.	14	TRBV7-9	.	TRBJ2-5	TGTGCCAGCAGCTTAAGGGGGGATCAAGAGACCCAGTACTTC	CASSLRGDQETQYF
.	12	TRBV30	.	TRBJ2-5	TGTGCCTGGAGCCACCCGGGGGAGACCCAGTACTTC	CAWSHPGETQYF
.	16	TRBV11-2	.	TRBJ1-2	TGTGCCAGCAGGGAGTCGTCCGGTTGGGGTAACTATGGCTACACCTTC	CASRESSGWGNYGYTF
TRBD1	16	TRBV5-1	.	TRBJ2-6	TGCGCCAGCAGCTTGGAGGACAGGGTCGCGGCCAACGTCCTGACTTTC	CASSLEDRVAANVLTF
.	14	TRBV7-3	.	TRBJ2-2	TGTGCCAGCAGCCTTGACAAGAACACCGGGGAGCTGTTTTTT	CASSLDKNTGELFF
TRBD2	17	TRBV7-2	.	TRBJ2-1	TGTGCCAGCACAAGACTAGCGGGAGCTGTATTGTGGAATGAGCAGTTCTTC	CASTRLAGAVLWNEQFF
.	12	TRBV28	.	TRBJ1-1	TGTGCCAGCAGTTTATCGTGGGCTGAAGCTTTCTTT	CASSLSWAEAFF
.	11	TRBV20-1	.	TRBJ1-6	TGCAGTGCTCGCAGGGATTCACCCCTCCACTTT	CSARRDSPLHF
.	15	TRBV9	.	TRBJ2-3	TGTGCCAGCAGCTCCGGTAGGACCAGCACAGATACGCAGTATTTT	CASSSGRTSTDTQYF
.	13	TRBV6-1	.	TRBJ1-1	TGTGCCAGCAGTGAACTGACGGTGAACGAAGCTTTCTTT	CASSELTVNEAFF